This T cell receptor (beta chain) comes out of a study of T cell responses to AZD1222 COVID-19 vaccine. The wider study: Second-dose schedules of about 4 or about 12 weeks were combined. Whole-study results and caveats: The study found vaccine-associated CD4 TCRs spanning spike, dominant at 160-218 and 743-854. Spike-specific TCRs gained breadth and depth after people received two AZD1222 doses. Only 5 or 6 AZD1222 recipients were seropositive at baseline.

About this clone itself: No antigen is known for it.

TCRdb's table, derived via immunoSEQ multiplex PCR, lists solely in-frame clones and lacks some. The sample records 60,000 to 65,000 clones, over 80% being singletons. This CDR3 is 15 amino acids long. Germline V gene sequence: CDR1 MNHEY, CDR2 SVGAGI. Unmatched junction bases numbered 7, after V lost 4 bases and J lost 5 bases. The starting material was peripheral blood, obtained on day 0 of AZD1222 vaccination. This sequence originates from an adult in good health. The chain carries TRBV6-5 and TRBJ2-5; 10 bases fit TRBD1. The CDR3 protein is CASSFDVTGGETQYF. Written as DNA, the CDR3 is TGTGCCAGCAGTTTCGACGTGACAGGGGGCGAGACCCAGTACTTC.